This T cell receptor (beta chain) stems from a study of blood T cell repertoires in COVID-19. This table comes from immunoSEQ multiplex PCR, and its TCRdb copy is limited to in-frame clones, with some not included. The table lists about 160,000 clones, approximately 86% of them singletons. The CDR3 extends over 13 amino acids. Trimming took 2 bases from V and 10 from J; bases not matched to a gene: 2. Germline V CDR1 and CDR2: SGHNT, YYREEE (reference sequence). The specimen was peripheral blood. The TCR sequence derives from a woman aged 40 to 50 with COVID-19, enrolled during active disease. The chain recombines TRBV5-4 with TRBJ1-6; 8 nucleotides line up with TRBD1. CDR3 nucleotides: TGTGCCAGCAGCTTCAGGGGGCCATCACCCCTCCACTTT. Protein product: CASSFRGPSPLHF.